The sequence of this TCR beta chain was determined in a study of tumor-infiltrating lymphocytes in primary liver carcinoma. About the study: The patients comprised men and women between the ages of 30 and 69 years. Stage T1-T3 N0M0 tumors spanned about 4.2 to 11 cm. Findings and caveats of the study: Significantly greater top-250-clone fractions characterized tumors relative to blood (p = 0.039).

Joint extraction of RNA and DNA used about 17-30 mg of bulk tissue that was unsorted. TCR beta cDNA was reverse-transcribed from 500 ng of total RNA. The reaction used a constant-region primer and ProtoScript II reverse transcriptase. Three nested multiplex PCR rounds, a slightly modified ARM-PCR, produced the libraries for TCR beta. Two initial PCR rounds of approximately 10 cycles each paired TRBV1-TRBV30 forward primers with a C-beta reverse primer. TCRdb called the multiplex PCR reads again in MiXCR, with one record for every CDR3 protein. This sample yields about 200,000 distinct CDR3 sequences, of which around four fifths are seen a single time; 15% to 20% belongs to the top ten. About this clonotype: No antigen is known for it. This may stem from a read error, because a much larger clone lies one nucleotide away.

The length of the CDR3 is 16 residues. The germline CDR1 and CDR2 sequences are GTSNPN and SVGIG (reference sequence). V lost 3 bases, J lost 2 bases, and 16 bases lay in between. This chain uses TRBV30 with TRBJ2-2, with D possibly TRBD2 on 7 matching bases. This TCR was sampled from a man aged 40-50 years with primary liver carcinoma and hepatitis B virus infection. Sequencing input: tumor tissue from primary liver carcinoma. This CDR3 reads CAWRPGGARNTGELFF. CDR3 in DNA: TGTGCCTGGAGGCCTGGGGGGGCTCGAAACACCGGGGAGCTGTTTTTT.